Sequencing of this T cell receptor beta chain was carried out in a study of shared clonotypes between healthy human individuals. As for the study in general: CD4 naive cells filled three plates per donor, CD4 memory three, CD8 naive two and CD8 memory one. Study-level findings and limits: Generally, estimated richness proved larger in naive subsets than it did in memory subsets.

Concerning this clone: Its specificity is unknown.

Per the germline V gene, CDR1 is SGHRS and CDR2 is YFSETQ. V was clipped by 4 bases and J by 6 bases, with 19 bases between them. CDR3 length: 15 residues. Some clones are missing from TCRdb's copy, which holds only in-frame ones; the method was immunoSEQ multiplex PCR. This table holds 2 million to 2.5 million clones, over 85% found once. Sequences were obtained from naive CD4+ T cells from PBMCs. The subset is: CD45RA+ positively selected. This sequence was found in a man between 18 and 35 years old in good health. Some clones in this sample may be carry-over from other donors' samples. The J gene is TRBJ1-1, the V gene TRBV5-1; D uncertain. CDR3 coding DNA: TGCGCCAGCAGCCCCAGGACTTCCTCGGGCGCTGAAGCTTTCTTT. This codes for CASSPRTSSGAEAFF.